This TCR beta chain derives from a study of blood T cell repertoires in COVID-19. Overall study context: The origin of the acute and convalescent COVID-19 samples was the United States, Italy and Spain. Sources were T cells, B-cell-depleted T cells, or PBMCs; the material itself was cDNA or gDNA.

This clone was detected a few times. Original data processing: It was from reference gene primer amplification that nucleated cell counts were estimated. Sequencing used immunoSEQ multiplex PCR; TCRdb keeps in-frame clones, though not all of them. For V, J and clone size, that table is used; D and trimming come from the DNA. The sample contains some 240,000 clones, around 84% of which appear only once. Germline V lookup: CDR1 SGHAT, CDR2 FQNNGV. This CDR3 region has 12 residues. Trimming took off 2 bases at V and 5 bases at J, with 3 bases between the two ends. Sequenced: peripheral blood. The chain couples TRBV11-2 to TRBJ1-4; D is unresolved. The receptor comes from a human donor in a cohort sampled during active COVID-19. The CDR3 nucleotides read TGTGCCAGCAGCTTACAAAATGAAAAACTGTTTTTT. It is translated as CASSLQNEKLFF.